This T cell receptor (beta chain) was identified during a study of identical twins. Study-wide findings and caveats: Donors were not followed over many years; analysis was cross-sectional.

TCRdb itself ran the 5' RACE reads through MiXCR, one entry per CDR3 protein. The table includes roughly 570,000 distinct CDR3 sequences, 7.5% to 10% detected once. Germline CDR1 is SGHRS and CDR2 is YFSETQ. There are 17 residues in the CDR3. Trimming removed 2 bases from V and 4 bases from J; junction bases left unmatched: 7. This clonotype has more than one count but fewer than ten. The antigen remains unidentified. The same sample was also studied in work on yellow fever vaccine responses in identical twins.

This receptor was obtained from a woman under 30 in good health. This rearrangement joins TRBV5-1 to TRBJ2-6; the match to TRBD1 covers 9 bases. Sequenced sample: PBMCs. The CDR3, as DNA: TGCGCCAGCAGCTTCGGGACAGGGAATGTAGGGGCCAACGTCCTGACTTTC. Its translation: CASSFGTGNVGANVLTF.